This T cell receptor beta chain was profiled in a study of T cell repertoires in cytomegalovirus infection (dated by TCRdb to between 2019 and 2020). For the study in its entirety: The peptide stimulations were aimed at well-studied HLA-B-restricted epitopes as well as recently identified HLA-C-restricted CMV epitopes, whose presentation resists viral immunomodulation. Because public TCR beta signatures pointed to carriage of CMV infection together with the matching HLA type, the HLA type of each donor mattered for the analysis. What the work shows at the level of the full study, not this receptor alone: The ex vivo response was dominated by HLA-C-restricted CMV-specific TCR beta clonotypes, which also provided the single most frequent clonotype in two of eight donors. Carriers of CMV infection plus the relevant HLA type were discriminated by the cumulative frequency of public TCR beta family members in the study cohort and in an independent roughly 340-donor cohort.

According to the germline V gene, CDR1 reads SGHVS and CDR2 reads FNYEAQ. Trimming takes 3 bases from V and 4 bases from J, and the germline ends sit 12 bases apart. The CDR3 covers 15 residues, taking in both the cysteine and the phenylalanine. Only the CDR3 DNA is retained, 45 bases long and in frame from the first base. Points on this clonotype: Its cognate antigen has yet to be identified. Base qualities are missing; no much larger clone stands one base away.

Sequencing instrument: Illumina HiSeq 1500. In TCRdb, the public reads were trimmed at Q25 with fastp and aligned with MiXCR, with productive beta chains retained. Every entry covers one CDR3 protein and lists the most common genes and DNA from its rows. In all, the sample holds about 920,000 distinct CDR3 sequences, and roughly 30% of those were seen once. The ten most abundant clones make up 13% of the sample. This specimen's treatment or condition label, interpreted: in vitro stimulation with specific CMV peptide epitopes to enrich CMV-specific T cells. This receptor chain uses TRBV7-6 and TRBJ1-4; tentative D gene TRBD1, with 5 bases matching. The sequences come from cultured CD8+ T cells from PBMCs, collected from culture after CMV antigen stimulation. The clonotype was recovered from a human donor in good health (CMV status not recorded). Some clones in this sample may be carry-over from other donors' samples. The CDR3 region has the sequence CASSLFARDNEKLFF. Read as DNA, the sequence is TGTGCCAGCAGCTTGTTCGCCAGGGATAATGAAAAACTGTTTTTT.